Shown below are 9 T cell receptor beta chains from a single sample sequenced in a study of response to subunit inactivated influenza vaccine (dated by TCRdb to 2017 to 2018). The library relied on RT-PCR. Sequencing was carried out with an Illumina HiSeq 2500. In-frame beta chains were kept once TCRdb had trimmed the public reads at Q25 with fastp and called clones with MiXCR. CDR3 protein sequences are deduplicated, and each keeps its most common genes and DNA. Recorded for this sample are about 540,000 distinct CDR3 sequences; approximately 15% of them occurred a single time. Together, the top ten hold more than 9.5% of the sample. Here the sequenced sample was PBMCs from blood, taken 11 to 12 days after vaccination. The origin of the receptors is a man aged 50-60 years who received an inactivated influenza vaccine. Donor details come from another sample of the same person, matched by shared clones.

This sequence joins TRBV4-3 and TRBJ1-2; D may be TRBD1 (5 bases). This CDR3 region has 14 residues. The V and J ends lost 0 bases and 3 bases respectively, with 8 bases between them. CDR1 and CDR2 from the germline V gene are LGHNA and YSLEER. This CDR3 reads CASSQDSGDYGYTF. Written as DNA, the CDR3 is TGCGCCAGCAGCCAAGATTCGGGGGACTATGGCTACACCTTC.

In this sample, this clonotype turned up a few times. The chain carries TRBV2 and TRBJ2-7; perhaps TRBD2 as D (5 bases). CDR1 is SNHLY, CDR2 FYNNEI, per germline. V was shortened by 0 bases and J by 5 bases, with 8 bases between the two germline ends. The CDR3 is 13 residues long. CDR3 in DNA: TGTGCCAGCAGTGAAGCGGGAGCCGACGAGCAGTACTTC. Residues: CASSEAGADEQYF. Looking up the rest from reference TRBV2 and TRBJ2-7 gives the full variable domain: EPEVTQTPSHQVTQMGQEVILRCVPISNHLYFYWYRQILGQKVEFLVSFYNNEISEKSEIFDDQFSVERPDGSNFTLKIRSTKLEDSAMYFCASSEAGADEQYFGPGTRLTVT.

The genes are TRBV20-1 and TRBJ1-3, with a tentative D call TRBD1 (5 bases). This CDR3 is built from 12 residues. Trimming took off 0 bases at V and 6 bases at J, with 6 bases between the two ends. In germline, CDR1 is DFQATT, CDR2 SNEGSKA (reference sequence). Here the CDR3 reads CSARDGQNTIYF. CDR3 in DNA: TGCAGTGCTAGAGATGGACAAAACACCATATATTTT.

This clonotype was found a few times. J is TRBJ2-7 and V is TRBV27; 7 bases are a match to TRBD1. From germline, CDR1 is MNHEY and CDR2 SMNVEV (reference sequence). The J segment lost 7 bases and the V segment lost 4 bases, leaving 7 bases of the junction unmatched. The length of the CDR3 is 13 residues. The CDR3 nucleotides are TGTGCCAGCAGTTGGCCAGGGGGTGGGGAGCAGTACTTC. Translating it yields CASSWPGGGEQYF.

This clonotype showed up many times. V and J are TRBV7-2 and TRBJ1-4; 10 nucleotides match TRBD1. The CDR3 length is 14 residues. Per germline, CDR1 SGHTA and CDR2 FQGNSA. Germline trimming cut 4 bases from V and 5 bases from J; bases unmatched to any gene: 1. The CDR3 nucleotides read TGTGCCAGCAGCTGGACAGGGGGGAATGAAAAACTGTTTTTT. Protein sequence: CASSWTGGNEKLFF.

CDR3 region: CASSGSASSYNEQFF. CDR3 coding DNA: TGTGCCAGCAGCGGGAGTGCGAGCTCCTACAATGAGCAGTTCTTC. The chain combines TRBV5-6 with TRBJ2-1, with D maybe TRBD2 (5 bases). The CDR3 extends over 15 amino acids. Germline loops: CDR1 SGHDT, CDR2 YYEEEE. V was pared by 4 bases and J by 0 bases, with 11 bases between. The full variable domain, completed using reference TRBV5-6 and TRBJ2-1, is DAGVTQSPTHLIKTRGQQVTLRCSPKSGHDTVSWYQQALGQGPQFIFQYYEEEERQRGNFPDRFSGHQFPNYSSELNVNALLLGDSALYLCASSGSASSYNEQFFGPGTRLTVL.

The V and J genes are TRBV20-1 and TRBJ2-7, with D unresolved. Germline V CDR1 and CDR2: DFQATT, SNEGSKA (reference sequence). The length of the CDR3 is 14 residues. The CDR3 region has the DNA TGCAGCGGTTTGCGCGGACCGAGGTCTGGCGAGCAGTACTTC. It is translated as CSGLRGPRSGEQYF.

This clonotype was seen more than once but under ten times. CDR3: CASRGGNDNEQFF. The DNA of the CDR3 is TGTGCCAGCAGGGGCGGGAATGACAATGAGCAGTTCTTC. The rearrangement uses TRBV12-3 or TRBV12-4 and TRBJ2-1; D may be TRBD2 (6 bases). The CDR3 runs to 13 residues. V lost 6 bases and J lost 5, with 11 bases in between.

V is TRBV20-1 and J is TRBJ2-1, with TRBD2 matching over 11 bases. Trimming cost V 3 bases and J 7 bases; bases outside gene matches: 8. The CDR3 length is 15 residues. Germline CDR1 DFQATT, CDR2 SNEGSKA (reference sequence). The CDR3 spells CSASGTSGSWNEQFF. In DNA, the CDR3 is TGCAGTGCTAGCGGTACTAGCGGGAGCTGGAATGAGCAGTTCTTC.